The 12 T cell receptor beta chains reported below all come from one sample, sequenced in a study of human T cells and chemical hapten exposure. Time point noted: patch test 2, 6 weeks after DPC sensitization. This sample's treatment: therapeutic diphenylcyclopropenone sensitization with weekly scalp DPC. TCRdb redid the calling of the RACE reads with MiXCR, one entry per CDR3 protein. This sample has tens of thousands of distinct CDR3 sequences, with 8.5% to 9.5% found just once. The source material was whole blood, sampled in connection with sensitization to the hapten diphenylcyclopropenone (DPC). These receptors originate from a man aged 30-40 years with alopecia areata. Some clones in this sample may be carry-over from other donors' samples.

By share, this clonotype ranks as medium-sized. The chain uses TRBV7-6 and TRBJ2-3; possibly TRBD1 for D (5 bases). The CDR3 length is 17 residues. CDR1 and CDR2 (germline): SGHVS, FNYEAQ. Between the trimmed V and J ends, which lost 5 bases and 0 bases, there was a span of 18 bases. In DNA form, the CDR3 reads TGTGCCAGCAGCGCCCCCAGGGAAGGGGCGAGCACAGATACGCAGTATTTT. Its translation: CASSAPREGASTDTQYF.

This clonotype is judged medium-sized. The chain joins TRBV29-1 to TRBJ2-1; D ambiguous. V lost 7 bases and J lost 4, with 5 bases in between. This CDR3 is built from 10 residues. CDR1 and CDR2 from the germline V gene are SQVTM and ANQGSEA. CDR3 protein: CSGLYNEQFF. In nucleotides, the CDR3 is TGCAGCGGCCTATACAATGAGCAGTTCTTC.

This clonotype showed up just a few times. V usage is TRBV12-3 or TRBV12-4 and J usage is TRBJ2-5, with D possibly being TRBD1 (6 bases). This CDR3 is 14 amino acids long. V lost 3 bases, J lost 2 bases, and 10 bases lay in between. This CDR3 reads CASSFLGAQETQYF. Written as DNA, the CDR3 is TGTGCCAGCAGTTTTCTGGGGGCGCAAGAGACCCAGTACTTC.

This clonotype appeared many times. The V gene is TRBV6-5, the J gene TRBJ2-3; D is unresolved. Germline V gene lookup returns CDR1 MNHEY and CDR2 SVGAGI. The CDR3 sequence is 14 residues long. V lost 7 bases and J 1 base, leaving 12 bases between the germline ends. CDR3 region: CASTLLAGTDTQYF. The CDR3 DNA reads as TGTGCCAGCACCCTACTCGCCGGCACAGATACGCAGTATTTT.

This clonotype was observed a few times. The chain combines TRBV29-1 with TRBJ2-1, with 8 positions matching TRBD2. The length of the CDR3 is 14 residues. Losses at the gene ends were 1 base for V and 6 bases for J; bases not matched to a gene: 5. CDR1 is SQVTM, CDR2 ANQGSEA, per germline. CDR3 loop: CSVEARGGRNEQFF. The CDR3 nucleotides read TGCAGCGTTGAAGCACGGGGGGGCCGCAATGAGCAGTTCTTC.

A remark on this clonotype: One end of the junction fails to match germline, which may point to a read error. The chain's CDR3 is CTSSEGDYGYTF. The CDR3 bases are TGCACCAGCAGCGAGGGAGACTATGGCTACACCTTC. The rearrangement links TRBV4-1 to TRBJ1-2; D not certain. CDR1 and CDR2 from the germline V gene are MGHRA and YSYEKL. The CDR3 contains 12 residues.

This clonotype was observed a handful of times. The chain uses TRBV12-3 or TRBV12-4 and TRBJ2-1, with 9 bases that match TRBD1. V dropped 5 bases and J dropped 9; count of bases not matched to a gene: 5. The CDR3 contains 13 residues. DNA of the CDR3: TGTGCCAGCAGTCAGATGGACAGGGGTGAGCAGTTCTTC. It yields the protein CASSQMDRGEQFF.

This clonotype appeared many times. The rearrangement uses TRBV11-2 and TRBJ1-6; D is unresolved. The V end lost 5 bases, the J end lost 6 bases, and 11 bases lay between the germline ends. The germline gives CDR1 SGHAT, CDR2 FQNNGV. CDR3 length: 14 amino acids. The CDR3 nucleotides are TGTGCCAGCAGCGCCCATCAGTCTAATTCACCCCTCCACTTT. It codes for CASSAHQSNSPLHF.

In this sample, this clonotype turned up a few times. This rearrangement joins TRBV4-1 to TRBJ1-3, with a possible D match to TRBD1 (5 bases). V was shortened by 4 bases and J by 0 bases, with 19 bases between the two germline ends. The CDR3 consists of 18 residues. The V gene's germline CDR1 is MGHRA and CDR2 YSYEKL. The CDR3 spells CASSLDSGTWNSGNTIYF. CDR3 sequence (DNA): TGCGCCAGCAGCCTCGACTCCGGGACCTGGAACTCTGGAAACACCATATATTTT.

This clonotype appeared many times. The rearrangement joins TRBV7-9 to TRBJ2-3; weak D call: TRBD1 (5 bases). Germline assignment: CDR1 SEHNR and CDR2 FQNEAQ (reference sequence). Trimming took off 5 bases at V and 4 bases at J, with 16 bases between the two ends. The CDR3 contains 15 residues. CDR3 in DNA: TGTGCCAGCAGCGATATGCCAGGGAAACCAGATACGCAGTATTTT. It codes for CASSDMPGKPDTQYF. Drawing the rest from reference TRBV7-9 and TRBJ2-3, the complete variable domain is DTGVSQNPRHKITKRGQNVTFRCDPISEHNRLYWYRQTLGQGPEFLTYFQNEAQLEKSRLLSDRFSAERPKGSFSTLEIQRTEQGDSAMYLCASSDMPGKPDTQYFGPGTRLTVL.

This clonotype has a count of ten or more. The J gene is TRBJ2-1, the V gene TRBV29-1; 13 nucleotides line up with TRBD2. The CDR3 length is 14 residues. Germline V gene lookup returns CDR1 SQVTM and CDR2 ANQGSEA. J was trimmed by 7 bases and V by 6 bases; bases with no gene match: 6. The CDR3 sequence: CSVRTSGSENEQFF. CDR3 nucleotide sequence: TGCAGCGTCAGGACTAGCGGGAGTGAAAATGAGCAGTTCTTC.

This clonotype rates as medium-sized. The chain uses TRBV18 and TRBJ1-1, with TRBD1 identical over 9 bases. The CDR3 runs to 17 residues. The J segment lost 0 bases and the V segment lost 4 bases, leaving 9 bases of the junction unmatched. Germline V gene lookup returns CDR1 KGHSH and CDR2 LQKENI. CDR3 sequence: CASSLGTGLLLNTEAFF. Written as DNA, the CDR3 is TGTGCCAGCTCACTTGGGACAGGGCTTCTCTTGAACACTGAAGCTTTCTTT.